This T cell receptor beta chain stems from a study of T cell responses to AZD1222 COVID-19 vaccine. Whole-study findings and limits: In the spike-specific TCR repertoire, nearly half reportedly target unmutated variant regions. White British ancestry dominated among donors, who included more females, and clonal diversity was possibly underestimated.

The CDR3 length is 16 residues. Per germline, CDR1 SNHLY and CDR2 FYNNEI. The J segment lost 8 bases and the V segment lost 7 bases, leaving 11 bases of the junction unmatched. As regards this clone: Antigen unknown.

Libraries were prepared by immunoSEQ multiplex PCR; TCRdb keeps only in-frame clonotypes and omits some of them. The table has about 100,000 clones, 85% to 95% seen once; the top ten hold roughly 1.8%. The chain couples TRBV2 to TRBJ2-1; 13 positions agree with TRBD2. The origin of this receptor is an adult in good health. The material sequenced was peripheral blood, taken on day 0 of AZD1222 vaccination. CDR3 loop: CASKNQGLAGVDEQFF. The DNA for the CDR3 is TGTGCCAGCAAAAACCAAGGACTAGCGGGAGTTGATGAGCAGTTCTTC.